This TCR beta chain was recorded in a study of blood T cell repertoires in COVID-19. Study details: Acute and convalescent COVID-19 samples came from the United States, Italy and Spain.

Under the authors' procedure: Quantification of nucleated cells was approximated via reference gene primer amplification. Clones were sequenced by immunoSEQ multiplex PCR, and TCRdb holds only the in-frame ones, with some missing. V, J and clone size are taken as reported in that table, and D and trimming were inferred from the DNA itself. The sample records around 130,000 clones, approximately 83% being singletons. The CDR3 extends over 15 amino acids. Germline V gene data show CDR1 as SEHNR and CDR2 as FQNEAQ (reference sequence). V lost 5 bases to trimming and J lost 5 bases; unmatched junction nucleotides: 8.

The V call is TRBV7-9, the J call TRBJ2-7; TRBD1 matches at 11 bases. Sequenced input: peripheral blood. This clonotype was sampled from a human donor in a cohort sampled during active COVID-19. The CDR3 region has the DNA TGTGCCAGCAGCCAACACAGGGACAGGGGGAACGAGCAGTACTTC. It specifies CASSQHRDRGNEQYF.